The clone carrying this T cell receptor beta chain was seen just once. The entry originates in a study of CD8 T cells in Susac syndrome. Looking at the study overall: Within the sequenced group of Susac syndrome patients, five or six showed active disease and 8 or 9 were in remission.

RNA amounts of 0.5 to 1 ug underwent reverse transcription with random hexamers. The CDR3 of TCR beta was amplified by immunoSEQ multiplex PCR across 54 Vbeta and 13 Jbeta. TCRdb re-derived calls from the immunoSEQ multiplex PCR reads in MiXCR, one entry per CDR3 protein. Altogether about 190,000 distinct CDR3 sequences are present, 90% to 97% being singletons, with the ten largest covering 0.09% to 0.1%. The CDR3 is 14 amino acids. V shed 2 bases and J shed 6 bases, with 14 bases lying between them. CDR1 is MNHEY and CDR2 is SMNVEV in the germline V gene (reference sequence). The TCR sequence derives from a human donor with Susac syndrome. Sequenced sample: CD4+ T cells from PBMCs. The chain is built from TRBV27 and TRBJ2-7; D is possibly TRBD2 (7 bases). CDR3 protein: CASSLIGGGSEQYF. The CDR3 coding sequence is TGTGCCAGCAGTTTAATCGGCGGGGGCTCCGAGCAGTACTTC.